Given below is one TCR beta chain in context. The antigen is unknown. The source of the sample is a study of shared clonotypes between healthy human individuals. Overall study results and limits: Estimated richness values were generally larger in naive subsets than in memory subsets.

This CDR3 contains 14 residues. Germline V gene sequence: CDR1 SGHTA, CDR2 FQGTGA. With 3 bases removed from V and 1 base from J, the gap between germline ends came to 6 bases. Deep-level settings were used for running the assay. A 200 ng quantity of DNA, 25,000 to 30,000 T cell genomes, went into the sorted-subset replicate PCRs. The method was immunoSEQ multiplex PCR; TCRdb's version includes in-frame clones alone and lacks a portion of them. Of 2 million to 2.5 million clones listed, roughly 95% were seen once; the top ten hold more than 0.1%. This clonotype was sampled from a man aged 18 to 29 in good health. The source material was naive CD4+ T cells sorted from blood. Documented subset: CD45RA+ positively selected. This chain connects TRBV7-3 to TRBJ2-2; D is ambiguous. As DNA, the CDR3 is TGTGCCAGCAGCTTGACGGGGAACACCGGGGAGCTGTTTTTT. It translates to CASSLTGNTGELFF.